This TCR beta chain was observed in a study of cytomegalovirus exposure and HLA in healthy donors. Overall study context: Of around 400 genotyped donors, roughly 76% grouped in the Caucasian-associated ancestry cluster.

The primer mix had 60 Vbeta and 13 Jbeta primers. Method: immunoSEQ multiplex PCR; TCRdb's copy keeps in-frame clones and lacks some. Among under 200,000 clones, over 80% were seen once, and the ten largest hold approximately 6.7%. Regarding this clone: Its specificity is not known.

The CDR3 is 16 amino acids. Germline-derived CDR1 and CDR2 are MDHEN and SYDVKM. V lost 5 bases and J lost 6; bases outside the gene matches: 12. Overall study findings and caveats: CMV antigen specificity was confirmed in vitro for a few CMV-associated chains. With DRB1 most and HLA-C fewest, TCR association rates differed between HLA loci in a later analysis. Common viral pathogens seemed, in a later analysis, to connect with several of the most significant clusters.

The source of this sequence is a male donor in good health and CMV-seropositive. This chain uses TRBV28 with TRBJ1-1; TRBD1 aligns across 10 bases. Source material: PBMCs. CDR3 amino acids: CASSTPGQGYLAEAFF. The CDR3 region has the DNA TGTGCCAGCAGTACGCCGGGACAGGGGTATCTGGCTGAAGCTTTCTTT.